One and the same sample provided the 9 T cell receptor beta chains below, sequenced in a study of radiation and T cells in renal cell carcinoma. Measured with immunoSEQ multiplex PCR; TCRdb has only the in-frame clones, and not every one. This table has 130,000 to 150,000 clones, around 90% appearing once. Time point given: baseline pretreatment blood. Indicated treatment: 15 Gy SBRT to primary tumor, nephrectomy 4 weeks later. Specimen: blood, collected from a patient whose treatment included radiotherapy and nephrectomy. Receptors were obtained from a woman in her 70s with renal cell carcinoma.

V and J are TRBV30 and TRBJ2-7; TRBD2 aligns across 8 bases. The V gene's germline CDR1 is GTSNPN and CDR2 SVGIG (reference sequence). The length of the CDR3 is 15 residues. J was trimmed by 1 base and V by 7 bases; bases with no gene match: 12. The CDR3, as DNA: TGTGCCTATGGAGGGGGACTAGGAGCTTCCTACGAGCAGTACTTC. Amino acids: CAYGGGLGASYEQYF.

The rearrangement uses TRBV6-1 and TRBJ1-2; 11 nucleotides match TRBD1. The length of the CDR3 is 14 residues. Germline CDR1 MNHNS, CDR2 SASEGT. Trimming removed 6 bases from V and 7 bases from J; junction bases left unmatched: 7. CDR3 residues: CASRLGQGAFGYTF. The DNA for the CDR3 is TGTGCCAGCAGGCTCGGACAGGGGGCGTTTGGCTACACCTTC.

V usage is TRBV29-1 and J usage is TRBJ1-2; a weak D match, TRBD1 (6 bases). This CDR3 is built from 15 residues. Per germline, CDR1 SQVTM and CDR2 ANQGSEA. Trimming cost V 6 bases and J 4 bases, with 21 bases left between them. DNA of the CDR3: TGCAGCGTCCAATTATCAGGGGCGGTGAGCTATGGCTACACCTTC. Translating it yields CSVQLSGAVSYGYTF.

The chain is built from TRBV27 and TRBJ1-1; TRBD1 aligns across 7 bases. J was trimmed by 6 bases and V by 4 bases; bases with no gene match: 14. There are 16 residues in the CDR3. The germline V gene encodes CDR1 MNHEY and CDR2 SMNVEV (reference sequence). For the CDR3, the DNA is TGTGCCAGCAGTTCTTCTTCGACAGGGAGTTTACCTGAAGCTTTCTTT. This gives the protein CASSSSSTGSLPEAFF.

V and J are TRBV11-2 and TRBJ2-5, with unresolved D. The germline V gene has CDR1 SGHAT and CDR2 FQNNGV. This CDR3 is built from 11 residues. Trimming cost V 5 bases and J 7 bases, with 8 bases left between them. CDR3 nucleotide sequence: TGTGCCAGCAGCCCTACGAGGACCCAGTACTTC. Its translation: CASSPTRTQYF.

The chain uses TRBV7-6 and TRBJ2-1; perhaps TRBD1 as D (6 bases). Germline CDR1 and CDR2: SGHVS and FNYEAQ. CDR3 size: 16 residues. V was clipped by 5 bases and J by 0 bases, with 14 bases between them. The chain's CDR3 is CASSGQPGFSYNEQFF. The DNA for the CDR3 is TGTGCCAGCAGCGGACAGCCGGGGTTCTCCTACAATGAGCAGTTCTTC.

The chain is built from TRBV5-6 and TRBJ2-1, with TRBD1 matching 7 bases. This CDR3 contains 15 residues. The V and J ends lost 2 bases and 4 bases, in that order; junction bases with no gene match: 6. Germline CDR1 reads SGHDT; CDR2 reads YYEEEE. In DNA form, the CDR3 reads TGTGCCAGCAGCTTAGGGACAGTTAATTACAATGAGCAGTTCTTC. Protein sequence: CASSLGTVNYNEQFF.

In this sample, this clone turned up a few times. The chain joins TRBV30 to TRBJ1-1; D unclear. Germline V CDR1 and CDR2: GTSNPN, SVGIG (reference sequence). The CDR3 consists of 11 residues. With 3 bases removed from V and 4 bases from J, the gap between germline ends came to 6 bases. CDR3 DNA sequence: TGTGCCTGGAGCATGGGCACTGAAGCTTTCTTT. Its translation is CAWSMGTEAFF.

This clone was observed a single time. The CDR3 bases are TGTGCCAGCGAGCGCTACCTCCACGGGGAGCTGTTTTTT. It codes for CASERYLHGELFF. The chain carries TRBV2 and TRBJ2-2; D is uncertain. In germline, CDR1 is SNHLY, CDR2 FYNNEI. The V and J ends lost 8 bases and 7 bases respectively, with 14 bases between them. The CDR3 runs to 13 residues.